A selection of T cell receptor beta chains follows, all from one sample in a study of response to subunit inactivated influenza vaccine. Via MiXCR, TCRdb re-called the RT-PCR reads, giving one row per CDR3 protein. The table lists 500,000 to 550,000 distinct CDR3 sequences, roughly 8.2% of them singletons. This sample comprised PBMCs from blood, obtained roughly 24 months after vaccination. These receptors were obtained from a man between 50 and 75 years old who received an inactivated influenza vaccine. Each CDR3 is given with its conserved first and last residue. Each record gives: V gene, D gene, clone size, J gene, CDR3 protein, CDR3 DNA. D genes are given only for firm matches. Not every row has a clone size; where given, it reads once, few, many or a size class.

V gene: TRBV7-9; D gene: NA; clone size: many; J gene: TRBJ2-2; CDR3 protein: CASTPPRTGELFF; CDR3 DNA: TGTGCCAGCACCCCTCCCCGCACCGGGGAGCTGTTTTTT
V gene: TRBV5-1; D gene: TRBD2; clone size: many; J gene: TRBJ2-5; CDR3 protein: CASSSALLAGGGQETQYF; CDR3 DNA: TGCGCCAGCAGCTCCGCCCTGTTAGCGGGAGGAGGGCAAGAGACCCAGTACTTC
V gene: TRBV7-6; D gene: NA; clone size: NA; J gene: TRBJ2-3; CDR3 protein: CASSLGTAGTNTDTQYF; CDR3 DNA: TGTGCCAGCAGCTTAGGAACTGCTGGGACCAACACAGATACGCAGTATTTT
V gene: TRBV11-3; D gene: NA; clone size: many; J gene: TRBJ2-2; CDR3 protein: CASSPWSGELFF; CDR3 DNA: TGTGCCAGCAGCCCCTGGTCCGGGGAGCTGTTTTTT
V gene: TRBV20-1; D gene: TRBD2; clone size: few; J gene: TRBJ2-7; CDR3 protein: CSATTSGTYEQYF; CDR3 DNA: TGCAGTGCTACGACTAGCGGCACCTACGAGCAGTACTTC
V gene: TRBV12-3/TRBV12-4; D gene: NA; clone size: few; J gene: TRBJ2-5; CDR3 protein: CASSPRTAQETQYF; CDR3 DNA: TGTGCCAGCAGTCCCCGGACGGCACAAGAGACCCAGTACTTC
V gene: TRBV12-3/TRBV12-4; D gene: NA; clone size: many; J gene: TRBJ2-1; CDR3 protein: CASSPGDEQFF; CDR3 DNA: TGTGCCAGCAGTCCGGGGGACGAGCAGTTCTTC
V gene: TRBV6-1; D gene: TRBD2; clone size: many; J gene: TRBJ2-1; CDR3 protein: CASRPSGSAYNEQFF; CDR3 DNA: TGTGCCAGCAGACCCAGCGGGAGTGCCTACAATGAGCAGTTCTTC
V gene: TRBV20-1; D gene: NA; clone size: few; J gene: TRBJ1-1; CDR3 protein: CSARDPGAGTEAFF; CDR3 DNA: TGCAGTGCTAGAGACCCGGGGGCCGGCACTGAAGCTTTCTTT
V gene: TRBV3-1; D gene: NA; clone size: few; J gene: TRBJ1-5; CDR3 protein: CASSQGGTSNQPQHF; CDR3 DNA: TGTGCCAGCAGCCAGGGGGGCACTAGCAATCAGCCCCAGCATTTT
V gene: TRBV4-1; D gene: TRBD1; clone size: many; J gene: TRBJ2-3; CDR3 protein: CASSQATGKADTQYF; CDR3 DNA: TGCGCCAGCAGCCAAGCGACAGGGAAGGCAGATACGCAGTATTTT
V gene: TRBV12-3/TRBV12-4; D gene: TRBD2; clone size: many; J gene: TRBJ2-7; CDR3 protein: CASSLVAGGYEQYF; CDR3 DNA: TGTGCCAGCAGTTTGGTAGCGGGAGGGTACGAGCAGTACTTC
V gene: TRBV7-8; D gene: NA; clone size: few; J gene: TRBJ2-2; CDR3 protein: CASSSLLGPTNTGELFF; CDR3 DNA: TGTGCCAGCAGCTCCCTTTTGGGACCCACGAACACCGGGGAGCTGTTTTTT
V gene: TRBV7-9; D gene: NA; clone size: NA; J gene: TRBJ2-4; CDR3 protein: CASSLLQGTKNIQYF; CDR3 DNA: TGTGCCAGCAGCTTACTTCAGGGAACCAAAAACATTCAGTACTTC
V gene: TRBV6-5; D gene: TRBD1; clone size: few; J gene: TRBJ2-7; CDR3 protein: CASSYGPGGAYEQYF; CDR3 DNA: TGTGCCAGCAGTTACGGGCCAGGGGGTGCCTACGAGCAGTACTTC
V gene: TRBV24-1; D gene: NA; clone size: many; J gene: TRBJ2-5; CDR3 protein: CATSDEETQYF; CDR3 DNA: TGTGCCACCAGTGATGAAGAGACCCAGTACTTC
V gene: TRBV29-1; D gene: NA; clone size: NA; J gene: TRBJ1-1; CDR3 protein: CSVQGINTEAFF; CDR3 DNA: TGCAGCGTCCAGGGTATCAACACTGAAGCTTTCTTT
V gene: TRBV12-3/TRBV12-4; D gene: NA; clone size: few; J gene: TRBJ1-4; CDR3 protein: CASSFFGAGRELFF; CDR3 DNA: TGTGCCAGCAGTTTCTTCGGAGCTGGAAGAGAGCTGTTTTTT
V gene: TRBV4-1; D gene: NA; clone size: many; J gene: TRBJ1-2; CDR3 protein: CASSLHRDDGYGYTF; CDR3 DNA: TGCGCCAGCAGCCTGCACAGGGACGATGGCTATGGCTACACCTTC
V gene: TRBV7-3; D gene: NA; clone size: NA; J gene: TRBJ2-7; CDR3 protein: CASSLSLEGSEQYF; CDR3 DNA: TGTGCCAGCAGCTTGAGTTTAGAGGGGAGCGAGCAGTACTTC
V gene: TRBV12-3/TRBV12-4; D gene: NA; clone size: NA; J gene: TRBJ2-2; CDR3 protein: CASSLALVTGELFF; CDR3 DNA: TGTGCCAGCAGTTTAGCGTTGGTTACCGGGGAGCTGTTTTTT
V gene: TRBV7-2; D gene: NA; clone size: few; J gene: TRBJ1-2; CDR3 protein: CASSLRENYGYTF; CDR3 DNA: TGTGCCAGCAGCCTCAGGGAGAACTATGGCTACACCTTC
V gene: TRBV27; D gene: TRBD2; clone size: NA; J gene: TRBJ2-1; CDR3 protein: CASSSTRTSGGRDNEQFF; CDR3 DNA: TGTGCCAGCAGTTCCACGCGGACTAGCGGGGGCCGGGATAATGAGCAGTTCTTC
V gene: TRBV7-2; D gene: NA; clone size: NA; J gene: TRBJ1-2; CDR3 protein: CASSLDGPNYGYTF; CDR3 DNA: TGTGCCAGCAGCTTAGACGGACCTAACTATGGCTACACCTTC
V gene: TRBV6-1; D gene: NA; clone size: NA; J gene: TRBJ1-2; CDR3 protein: CASSLGSPNYGYTF; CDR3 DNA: TGTGCCAGCAGTCTGGGGAGTCCTAACTATGGCTACACCTTC
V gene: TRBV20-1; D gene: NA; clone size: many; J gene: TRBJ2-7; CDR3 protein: CSARDAKRPDPYEQYF; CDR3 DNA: TGCAGTGCTAGAGACGCAAAACGACCGGACCCCTACGAGCAGTACTTC
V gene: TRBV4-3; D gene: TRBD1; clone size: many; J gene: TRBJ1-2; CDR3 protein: CASSQVTGIHGYTF; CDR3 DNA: TGCGCCAGCAGCCAGGTGACAGGGATCCATGGCTACACCTTC
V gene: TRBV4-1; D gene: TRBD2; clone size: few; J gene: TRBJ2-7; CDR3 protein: CASSQVIGLAGSSYEQYF; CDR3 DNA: TGCGCCAGCAGCCAAGTCATAGGGCTAGCGGGGAGCTCCTACGAGCAGTACTTC
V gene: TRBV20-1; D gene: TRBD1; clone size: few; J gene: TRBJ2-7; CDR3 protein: CSAMSDRGRHEQYF; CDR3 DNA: TGCAGTGCTATGTCAGACAGGGGGCGCCACGAGCAGTACTTC
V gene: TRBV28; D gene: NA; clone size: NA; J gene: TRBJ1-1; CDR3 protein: CASRTTAMNTEAFF; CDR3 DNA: TGTGCCAGCAGGACGACAGCCATGAACACTGAAGCTTTCTTT
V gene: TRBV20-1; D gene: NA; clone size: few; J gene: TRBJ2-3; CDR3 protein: CSAGDLGPDTQYF; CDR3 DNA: TGCAGTGCTGGGGACTTAGGCCCAGATACGCAGTATTTT
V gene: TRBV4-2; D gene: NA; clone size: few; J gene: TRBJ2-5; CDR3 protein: CASSQGKQETQYF; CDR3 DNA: TGTGCCAGCAGCCAAGGGAAGCAAGAGACCCAGTACTTC
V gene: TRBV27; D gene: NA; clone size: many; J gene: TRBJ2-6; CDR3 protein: CASSQSSGANVLTF; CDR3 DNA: TGTGCCAGCAGCCAGAGCTCTGGGGCCAACGTCCTGACTTTC
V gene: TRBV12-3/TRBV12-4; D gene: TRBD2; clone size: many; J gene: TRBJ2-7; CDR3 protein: CASSLSASGSNEQYF; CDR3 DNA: TGTGCCAGCAGTTTAAGTGCTAGCGGGAGCAACGAGCAGTACTTC
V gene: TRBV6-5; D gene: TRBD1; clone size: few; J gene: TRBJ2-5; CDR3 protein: CASSYFTGGRETQYF; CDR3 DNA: TGTGCCAGCAGTTACTTTACAGGGGGACGGGAGACCCAGTACTTC
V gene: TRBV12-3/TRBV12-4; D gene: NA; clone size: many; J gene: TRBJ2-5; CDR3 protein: CASHRAQETQYF; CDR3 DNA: TGTGCCAGCCACAGGGCCCAAGAGACCCAGTACTTC
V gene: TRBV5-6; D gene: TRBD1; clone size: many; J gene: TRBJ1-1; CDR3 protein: CASSSTGLGTEAFF; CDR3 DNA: TGTGCCAGCAGCTCGACAGGGCTTGGCACTGAAGCTTTCTTT
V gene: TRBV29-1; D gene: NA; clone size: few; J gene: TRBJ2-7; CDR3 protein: CSVGPRGLGEQYF; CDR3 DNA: TGCAGCGTTGGTCCACGGGGTTTGGGCGAGCAGTACTTC
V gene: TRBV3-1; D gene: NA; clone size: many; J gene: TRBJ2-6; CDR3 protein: CASSSSWEISGANVLTF; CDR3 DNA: TGTGCCAGCAGCAGTAGCTGGGAGATCTCTGGGGCCAACGTCCTGACTTTC
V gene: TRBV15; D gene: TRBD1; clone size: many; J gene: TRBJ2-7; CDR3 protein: CATGEDRGGGYEQYF; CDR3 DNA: TGTGCCACCGGGGAAGACAGGGGTGGCGGCTACGAGCAGTACTTC
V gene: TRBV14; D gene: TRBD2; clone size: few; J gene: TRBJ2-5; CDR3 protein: CASSLGLAGGLLEETQYF; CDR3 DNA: TGTGCCAGCAGTCTGGGACTAGCGGGAGGCCTTCTTGAAGAGACCCAGTACTTC
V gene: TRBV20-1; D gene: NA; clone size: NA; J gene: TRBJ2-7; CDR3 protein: CSAWWTYEQYF; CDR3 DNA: TGCAGTGCTTGGTGGACCTACGAGCAGTACTTC